This TCR beta chain was captured in a study of blood T cell repertoires in COVID-19. Whole-study context: Whether acute or convalescent, the COVID-19 samples came from the United States, Italy and Spain. Sample material is recorded as cDNA or gDNA derived from T cells, B-cell-depleted T cells, or PBMCs.

This CDR3 has 13 amino acids. The germline V gene has CDR1 SGHRS and CDR2 YFSETQ. The V gene lost 2 bases and the J gene lost 6 bases, with 10 bases spanning the gap. Original analysis: Reference gene primer amplification in the assay estimated nucleated cell counts. Only in-frame clones appear in the TCRdb table, and some are missing; sequencing was by immunoSEQ multiplex PCR. The DNA was the basis for D and trimming; V, J and clone size are from that table. The table shows 45,000 to 60,000 clones, with around 78% occurring only once. The gene calls are TRBV5-1 and TRBJ2-3, with D unresolved. Sequences were obtained from peripheral blood. This TCR was recovered from a human donor with active or convalescent COVID-19. The donor label of this sample is uncertain. The CDR3 reads CASSFPEIDTQYF. As DNA, the CDR3 is TGCGCCAGCAGCTTCCCGGAGATTGATACGCAGTATTTT.